The present T cell receptor (beta chain) was sequenced within a study of T-cell reconstitution after alpha-beta-depleted transplantation in children. The length of the CDR3 is 13 residues. Per germline, CDR1 DFQATT and CDR2 SNEGSKA (reference sequence). V dropped 6 bases and J dropped 0 bases, with 10 bases sitting between them. Unique molecular identifiers were built into the TCRbeta library. TCRdb used MiXCR to reprocess the PCR reads, holding one entry per CDR3 protein. The sample includes under 450,000 distinct CDR3 sequences, 13% of them seen just once. This specimen was PBMCs, taken from the stem cell graft. This clonotype was obtained from a human donor who donated a stem cell graft to a child with Fanconi anemia. The chain recombines TRBV20-1 with TRBJ2-3; D uncertain. CDR3 in DNA: TGCAGTGCCCAGACCAGGAGCACAGATACGCAGTATTTT. Translating gives CSAQTRSTDTQYF.